Presented here are 8 T cell receptor beta chains from one specimen sequenced in a study of shared clonotypes between healthy human individuals. Assay: immunoSEQ multiplex PCR; the TCRdb copy retains only in-frame clones and omits some. The sample yields about 470,000 clones, about four fifths seen once. Material: PBMCs. The source of these receptors is a woman aged 40 to 50 in good health. Some clones in this sample may be carry-over from other donors' samples.

The chain recombines TRBV7-2 with TRBJ1-4; 8 bases fit TRBD1. Germline V lookup: CDR1 SGHTA, CDR2 FQGNSA. This CDR3 comprises 15 residues. V lost 1 base and J lost 6; bases outside the gene matches: 4. In DNA form, the CDR3 reads TGTGCCAGCAGCTTAGGGTCAGGGGGCGATGAAAAACTGTTTTTT. Its protein product is CASSLGSGGDEKLFF.

There are many counts of this clone. This chain connects TRBV5-1 to TRBJ2-6; D is possibly TRBD1 (5 bases). Germline CDR1 SGHRS, CDR2 YFSETQ. Trimming took off 2 bases at V and 0 bases at J, with 6 bases between the two ends. This CDR3 is built from 15 residues. CDR3 region: CASSLQASGANVLTF. The CDR3 nucleotides read TGCGCCAGCAGCTTACAGGCCTCTGGGGCCAACGTCCTGACTTTC. The entire variable domain, with the rest obtained from reference TRBV5-1 and TRBJ2-6, is as follows: KAGVTQTPRYLIKTRGQQVTLSCSPISGHRSVSWYQQTPGQGLQFLFEYFSETQRNKGNFPGRFSGRQFSNSRSEMNVSTLELGDSALYLCASSLQASGANVLTFGAGSRLTVL.

The rearrangement links TRBV7-9 to TRBJ1-3, with D unclear. V gave up 10 bases and J gave up 0 bases, with 13 bases separating them. CDR1 is SEHNR and CDR2 is FQNEAQ in the germline V gene (reference sequence). This CDR3 spans 14 amino acids. CDR3 nucleotide sequence: TGTGCCACCCAAGGTACCGACTCTGGAAACACCATATATTTT. Its protein product is CATQGTDSGNTIYF.

The chain employs TRBV20-1 and TRBJ1-5; D remains unclear. Germline assignment: CDR1 DFQATT and CDR2 SNEGSKA (reference sequence). Trimming left V 6 bases short and J 7 bases short, with 10 bases between. The CDR3 extends over 11 amino acids. The CDR3 DNA sequence: TGCAGTGCACGAGACGGACAGCCCCAGCATTTT. Translation gives CSARDGQPQHF.

The chain carries TRBV18 and TRBJ2-7; D remains ambiguous. The V and J ends lost 2 bases and 1 base respectively, with 6 bases between them. Germline V gene data show CDR1 as KGHSH and CDR2 as LQKENI. The CDR3 has 13 residues. CDR3 sequence reads: CASSPGQSYEQYF. The CDR3 DNA follows: TGTGCCAGCTCACCAGGCCAATCCTACGAGCAGTACTTC. The whole variable domain, remainder taken from reference TRBV18 and TRBJ2-7, is NAGVMQNPRHLVRRRGQEARLRCSPMKGHSHVYWYRQLPEEGLKFMVYLQKENIIDESGMPKERFSAEFPKEGPSILRIQQVVRGDSAAYFCASSPGQSYEQYFGPGTRLTVT.

The chain combines TRBV6-5 with TRBJ2-7; TRBD1 is a possible D gene (6 bases). CDR3 length equals 12 residues. Trimming removed 6 bases from V and 9 bases from J, with 15 bases in between. Germline CDR1 is MNHEY and CDR2 is SVGAGI. The CDR3 here is CASSPRDTMQYF. The CDR3 DNA reads as TGTGCCAGCAGCCCTCGGGACACCATGCAGTACTTC.

V usage is TRBV13 and J usage is TRBJ2-1; 10 bases map to TRBD2. V gave up 3 bases and J gave up 7 bases; unmatched junction bases: 6. Germline CDR1 PRHDT, CDR2 FYEKMQ (reference sequence). The CDR3 contains 15 residues. CDR3 residues: CASSFPAGGKNEQFF. The DNA for the CDR3 is TGTGCCAGCAGCTTCCCAGCGGGAGGGAAGAATGAGCAGTTCTTC.

The chain uses TRBV25-1 and TRBJ2-2; TRBD1 aligns across 9 bases. The germline CDR1 and CDR2 sequences are MGHDK and SYGVNS. The junction had 9 bases not matched to a gene; V was cut back by 9 bases and J by 7 bases. The CDR3 covers 14 residues. This CDR3 is CASIPQGAGGELFF. DNA for the CDR3: TGTGCCAGTATCCCACAGGGGGCCGGCGGGGAGCTGTTTTTT.